The present T cell receptor (beta chain) was sequenced within a study of CD8 T cells in Susac syndrome. Both CD4+ and CD8+ T cells were negatively isolated, and TEMRA cells underwent FACS enrichment. When the RNA was reverse transcribed, random hexamers were used with an input of about 0.45 to 1 ug. Coverage of TCR beta CDR3 amplification by immunoSEQ multiplex PCR extended to 54 Vbeta and 13 Jbeta. TCRdb independently ran MiXCR on the immunoSEQ multiplex PCR reads; one entry per CDR3 protein. The top ten clones hold approximately 0.072% of a sample with 200,000 to 300,000 distinct CDR3 sequences, approximately 92% of them seen once. Source material: CD4+ T cells from PBMCs. This TCR derives from a human donor with multiple sclerosis.

The CDR3 loop reads CASSPTGPTGEQYF. Written as DNA, the CDR3 is TGTGCCAGCAGCCCGACAGGGCCGACGGGGGAGCAGTACTTC. V and J are TRBV7-8 and TRBJ2-7; 7 positions agree with TRBD1. V lost 5 bases and J lost 7; bases outside the gene matches: 11. This CDR3 is 14 amino acids long. CDR1 is SGHVS and CDR2 is FQNEAQ in the germline V gene.